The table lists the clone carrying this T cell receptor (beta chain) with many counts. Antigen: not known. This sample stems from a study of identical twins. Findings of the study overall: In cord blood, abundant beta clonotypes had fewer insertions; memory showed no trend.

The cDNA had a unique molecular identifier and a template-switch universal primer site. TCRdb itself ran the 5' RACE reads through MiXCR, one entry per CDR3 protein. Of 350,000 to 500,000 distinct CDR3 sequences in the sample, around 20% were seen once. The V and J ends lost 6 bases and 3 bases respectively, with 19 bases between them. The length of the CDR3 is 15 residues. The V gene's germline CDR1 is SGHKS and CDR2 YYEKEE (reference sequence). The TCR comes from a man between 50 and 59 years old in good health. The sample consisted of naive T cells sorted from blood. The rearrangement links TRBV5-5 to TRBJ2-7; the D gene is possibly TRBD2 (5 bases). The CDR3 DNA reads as TGTGCCAGCATCAACACCGGGGATTTCGTCTACGAGCAGTACTTC. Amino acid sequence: CASINTGDFVYEQYF.